This note documents a single T cell receptor beta chain sequence. It lacks a known antigen. Base qualities were left out, and no much larger clone turns up one base away. V is pruned by 4 bases and J by 11 bases, leaving 7 bases of the junction without a gene match. From cysteine to phenylalanine, the CDR3 is 13 amino acids long. The entry retains the CDR3 DNA only, 39 bases that are in frame from base 1. This specimen's time point label, per the study, means: baseline before first vaccination. This sample's treatment or condition label indicates: meningococcal conjugate vaccine given as trial control. The vaccinee samples were drawn from two UK trials, COV001 and COV002, one of which was a single-blind randomized controlled phase 2/3 trial testing AZD1222 (ChAdOx1 nCoV-19) in healthy adults. Trial participant PBMC samples were collected at day 0 and day 28 after the second dose for TCRbeta chain sequencing.

The data were obtained in a study of T cell responses to AZD1222 COVID-19 vaccine (dated by TCRdb to about 2021). Context from the whole study: A total of about 230 trial participants underwent TCR sequencing, of whom 207 received two doses of AZD1222 and about 25 received two doses of the MenACWY control vaccine. Enrollment into the trials was organized by age into subgroups of 18-55, 56-69 and 70-plus years, and those subgroups contained about 150, 27 and 61 TCR-sequenced participants, respectively.

The CDR3 regions of human TCRbeta chains were subjected to immunosequencing. On the authors' methods: TCRs in the repertoires were matched against a reference library of SARS-CoV-2-specific TCRs that had been generated with the MIRA antigen-specificity platform. Breadth meant the fraction of unique TCRs that were SARS-CoV-2-associated, whereas depth meant the fraction of total T cells that were SARS-CoV-2-associated. Using the MIRA data, each spike-specific TCR was mapped to the spike region that the TCR reacts to and placed in a CD4 or CD8 class. Log10-transformed breadth and depth values were compared by one-way ANOVA with Sidak's multiple comparisons tests. TCRdb's version of the immuneACCESS table is confined to in-frame rearrangements and falls short of the full clone set. An unresolved V gene accounts for under half of the shortfall where checked; the remainder is of unknown origin. D and trimming come from the DNA, and the V and J calls and clone size come from that table. This sample gives about 70,000 clones in total; nearly 90% of them show up just once. About 4.8% of the sample rests with the top ten.

The investigation overall reported the following: Participants were mostly white British and included more females than males, and it was suggested by the authors that clonal diversity may have been underestimated. Reportedly, almost half of the unique spike-specific TCRs recognized epitopes lying outside the regions that are mutated in the B.1.351 and B.1.1.7 variants. No day 14 peak-response samples were available, so repertoires were characterized only after the peak T cell response. CD4 TCRs associated with the vaccine covered the entire spike protein, and the dominant responses were in regions 160-218 and 743-854. Conclusions about previously exposed vaccinees are limited, since just six or seven AZD1222 recipients were seropositive for SARS-CoV-2 at baseline. Spike-specific TCR breadth and depth rose significantly after two AZD1222 doses compared with day 0 and with MenACWY recipients. In the small 56-69-year group, the increase in depth fell short of significance, most likely because of low power.

The sample consisted of peripheral blood, taken on day 0 of MenACWY control vaccination. The chain links TRBV23-1 with TRBJ1-5; TRBD1 fits 8 bases in the junction. TRBV23-1 is reported as an ORF; its role is uncertain. The sequence derives from an adult in good health. This receptor carries the CDR3 CASSLVQGGSQHF. The DNA sequence is as follows: TGCGCCAGCAGTCTAGTACAGGGGGGGTCCCAGCATTTT.